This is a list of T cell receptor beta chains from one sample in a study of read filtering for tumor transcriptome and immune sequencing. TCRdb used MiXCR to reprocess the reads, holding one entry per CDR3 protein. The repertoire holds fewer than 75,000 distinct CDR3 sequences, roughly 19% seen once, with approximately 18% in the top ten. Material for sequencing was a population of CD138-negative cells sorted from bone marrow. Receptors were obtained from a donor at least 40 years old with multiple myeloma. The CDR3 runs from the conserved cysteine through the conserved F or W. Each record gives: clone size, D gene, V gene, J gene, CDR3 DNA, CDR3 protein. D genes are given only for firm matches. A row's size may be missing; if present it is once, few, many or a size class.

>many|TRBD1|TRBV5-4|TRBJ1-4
TGTGCCAGCAGCCCAGGAGGGGGCTCTGAAAAACTGTTTTTT
CASSPGGGSEKLFF
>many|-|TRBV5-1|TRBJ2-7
TGCGCCAGCAGCTCGATTTTAGGACGGAGCTCCTACGAGCAGTACTTC
CASSSILGRSSYEQYF
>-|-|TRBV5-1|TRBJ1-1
TGCGCCAGCAGCTTTTACGGGGGAAACACTGAAGCTTTCTTT
CASSFYGGNTEAFF
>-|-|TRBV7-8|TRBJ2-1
TGTGCCAGCAGCTCGGGTGGACCCAATGAGCAGTTTTTC
CASSSGGPNEQFF
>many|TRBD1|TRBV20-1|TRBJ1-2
TGCAGTGCTAGAGCACCGGGACAGGGGGGCGGCTACACCTTC
CSARAPGQGGGYTF
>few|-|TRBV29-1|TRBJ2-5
TGCAGCGTTGCGGGTGGTGCCCAAGAGACCCAGTACTTC
CSVAGGAQETQYF
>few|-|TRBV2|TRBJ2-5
TGTGCCAGCAGTTATGGAACCCAAGAGACCCAGTACTTC
CASSYGTQETQYF
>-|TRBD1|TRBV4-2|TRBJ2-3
TGTGCCAGCAAAAAGGACAGGGGGCGCGGGACAGATACGCAGTATTTT
CASKKDRGRGTDTQYF
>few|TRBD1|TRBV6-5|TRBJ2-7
TGTGCCAGCAGTTACTCGTCAGGGGGTTCATACGAGCAGTACTTC
CASSYSSGGSYEQYF
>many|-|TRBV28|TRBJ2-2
TGTGCCAGCAGTTTTTACAGCAACACCGGGGAGCTGTTTTTT
CASSFYSNTGELFF
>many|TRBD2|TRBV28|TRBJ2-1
TGTGCCAGCAGTTTTTCCCGCCTAGCGGTGAATGAGCAGTTCTTC
CASSFSRLAVNEQFF
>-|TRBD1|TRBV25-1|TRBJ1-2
TGTGCCAGCAGTGAAGGGACAGACTATGGCTACACCTTC
CASSEGTDYGYTF
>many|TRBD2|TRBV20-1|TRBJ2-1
TGCAGTGCTGCCAGACTAGCGGGGGGGCTAGTGGAGCAGTTCTTC
CSAARLAGGLVEQFF
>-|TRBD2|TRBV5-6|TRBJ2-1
TGTGCCAGCAGCCCCCGGACTAGCGGTTACAATGAGCAGTTCTTC
CASSPRTSGYNEQFF
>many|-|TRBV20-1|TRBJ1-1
TGCAGTGCTAGAGATTTAAGCAGATTGAACACTGAAGCTTTCTTT
CSARDLSRLNTEAFF
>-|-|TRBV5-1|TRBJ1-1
TGCGCCAGCAGCTTGGATCCGGGAATGGGCACTGAAGCTTTCTTT
CASSLDPGMGTEAFF
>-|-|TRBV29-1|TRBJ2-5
TGCAGCGTTGAGGTGGACCAGGAGACCCAGTACTTC
CSVEVDQETQYF
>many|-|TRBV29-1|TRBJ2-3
TGCAGCGGAGGGGAAAGCACAGATACGCAGTATTTT
CSGGESTDTQYF
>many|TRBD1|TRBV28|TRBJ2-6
TGTGCCAGCAGTTGGTTTGGACAGGGGGCGCTCGGGGCCAACGTCCTGACTTTC
CASSWFGQGALGANVLTF
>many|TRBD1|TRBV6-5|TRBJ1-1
TGTGCCAGCATAGACACAGGGGGGAACACTGAAGCTTTCTTT
CASIDTGGNTEAFF
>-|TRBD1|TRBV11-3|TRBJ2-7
TGTGCCAGCAGCCCTGGACAGGGAGACGAGCAGTACTTC
CASSPGQGDEQYF
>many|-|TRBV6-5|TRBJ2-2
TGTGCCAGCAGTTTTGTCAGGGAAGGGGCCGGGGAGCTGTTTTTT
CASSFVREGAGELFF
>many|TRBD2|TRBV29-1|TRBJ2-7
TGCAGCGTTGAACCCCTAGCGGGGAACGAGCAGTACTTC
CSVEPLAGNEQYF
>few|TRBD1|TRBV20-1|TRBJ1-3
TGCAGTGCTACCGGGACAGGGGCTCCTGGAAACACCATATATTTT
CSATGTGAPGNTIYF
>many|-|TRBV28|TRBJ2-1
TGTGCCAGCAGTTCGGGACTCCCGAAGTTCTTC
CASSSGLPKFF
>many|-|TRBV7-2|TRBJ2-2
TGTGCCAGCAGCCTCACCGACTCACCCAACACCGGGGAGCTGTTTTTT
CASSLTDSPNTGELFF
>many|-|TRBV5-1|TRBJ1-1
TGCGCCAGCAGCTTGGATGGAGGGTCGGTGAACACTGAAGCTTTCTTT
CASSLDGGSVNTEAFF
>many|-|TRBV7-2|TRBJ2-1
TGTGCCAGCACCACCTCGCGGAGCAACAATGAGCAGTTCTTC
CASTTSRSNNEQFF
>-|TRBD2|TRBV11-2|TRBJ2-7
TGTGCCAGCAGCTTAGGTGATCCCGGGACTAGATCCTACGAGCAGTACTTC
CASSLGDPGTRSYEQYF
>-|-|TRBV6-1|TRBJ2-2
TGTGCCAGCAGTGAGGACGGGGAGCTGTTTTTT
CASSEDGELFF
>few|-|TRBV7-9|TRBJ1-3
TGTGCCAGCAGCCGTCTCGAGGCGGTCTCTGGAAACACCATATATTTT
CASSRLEAVSGNTIYF
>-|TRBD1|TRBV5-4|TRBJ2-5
TGTGCCAGCAACTTAAGACAGGGTAGTGTGGAGACCCAGTACTTC
CASNLRQGSVETQYF
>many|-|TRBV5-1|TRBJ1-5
TGCGCCAGCAGCTTGGGCACAGGTCAAACTCAGCCCCAGCATTTT
CASSLGTGQTQPQHF
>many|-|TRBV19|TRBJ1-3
TGTGCCAGTACCTTTTCGTCGGGAAACACCATATATTTT
CASTFSSGNTIYF
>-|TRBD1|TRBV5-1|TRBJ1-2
TGCGCCAGCAGCAAAGGACAGGGGGCGTATGGCTACACCTTC
CASSKGQGAYGYTF
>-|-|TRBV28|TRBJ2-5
TGTGCCAGCAGTCTCAACCAAGAGACCCAGTACTTC
CASSLNQETQYF
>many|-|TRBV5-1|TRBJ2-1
TGCGCCAGCAGCCCGGGGATAGGGGTGTCGGACAATGAGCAGTTCTTC
CASSPGIGVSDNEQFF
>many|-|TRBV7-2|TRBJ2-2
TGTGCCAGCAGCTTAGTTAGGCGCGCCACCGGGGAGCTGTTTTTT
CASSLVRRATGELFF
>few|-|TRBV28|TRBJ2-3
TGTGCCAGCAGTCCCCCCTGGGGAGGAGACACAGATACGCAGTATTTT
CASSPPWGGDTDTQYF
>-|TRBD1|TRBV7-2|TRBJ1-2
TGTGCCAGCAACCGGGACAGGCGCTCAGGCTACACCTTC
CASNRDRRSGYTF
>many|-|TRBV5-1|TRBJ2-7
TGCGCCAGCAGCTTCGTGGAAGGGGCGTACTACGAGCAGTACTTC
CASSFVEGAYYEQYF
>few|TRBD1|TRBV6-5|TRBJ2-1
TGTGCCAGCAGTTACAGCCGGGACAGGGATGACGATGAGCAGTTCTTC
CASSYSRDRDDDEQFF
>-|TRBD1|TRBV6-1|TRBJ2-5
TGTGCCAGCAGTGAAGTATCAGGGGGCTGGGAGACCCAGTACTTC
CASSEVSGGWETQYF
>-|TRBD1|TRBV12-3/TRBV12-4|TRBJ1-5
TGTGCCAGCAGTGGGACAGGGGGGTCAGTGCATCAGCCCCAGCATTTT
CASSGTGGSVHQPQHF
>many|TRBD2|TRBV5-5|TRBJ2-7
TGTGCCAGCAGAAAGACTAGCGGGATTTACGAGCAGTACTTC
CASRKTSGIYEQYF
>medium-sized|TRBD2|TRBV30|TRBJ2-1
TGTGCCTGGAGTCACACCGGAGCGGGAGGGGACAATGAGCAGTTCTTC
CAWSHTGAGGDNEQFF
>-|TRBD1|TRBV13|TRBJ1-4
TGTGCCAGCAGGGAACAGGGGATTAACGAAGAACTGCTTTTT
CASREQGINEELLF
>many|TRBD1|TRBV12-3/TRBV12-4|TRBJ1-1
TGTGCCAGCAGTTTGCAGGGGGCGGTCGGTGAAGCTTTCTTT
CASSLQGAVGEAFF
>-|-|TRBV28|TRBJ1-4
TGTGCCAGCCGAAGTCTGGGGGCGAAGACTAATGAAAAACTGTTTTTT
CASRSLGAKTNEKLFF
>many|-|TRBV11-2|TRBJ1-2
TGTGCCAGCAGCTCGGCCGGACAGACCTCCACCTTC
CASSSAGQTSTF
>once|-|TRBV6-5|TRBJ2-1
TGTGCCAACACCTCAGCGGAGTCGACCGTCTATGAGCAGTTCTTC
CANTSAESTVYEQFF
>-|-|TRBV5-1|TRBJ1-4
TGCGCCAACAGCTTGGCCCGACGGGGGGTGGCAACTAATGAAAAACTGTTTTTT
CANSLARRGVATNEKLFF
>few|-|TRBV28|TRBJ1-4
TGTGCCAGCAGTCCGCCCGGGGATACTAATGAAAAACTGTTTTTT
CASSPPGDTNEKLFF
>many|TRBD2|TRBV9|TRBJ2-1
TGTGCCAGCAGCCCCCGGGGGGGGAGCTCCTACAATGAGCAGTTCTTC
CASSPRGGSSYNEQFF
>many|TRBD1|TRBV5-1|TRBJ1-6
TGCGCCAGCAGCCAGACAGGGAATAATTCACCCCTCCACTTT
CASSQTGNNSPLHF
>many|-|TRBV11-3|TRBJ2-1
TGTGCCAGCAGTCCGGGGCCCAGACATGAGCAGTTCTTC
CASSPGPRHEQFF
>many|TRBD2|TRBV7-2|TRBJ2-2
TGTGCCAGCAGCCTAGCGGGATACGCGAACACCGGGGAGCTGTTTTTT
CASSLAGYANTGELFF